Listed below are T cell receptor beta chains from one sample, sequenced in a study of blood T cell repertoires in COVID-19. Here immunoSEQ multiplex PCR was the method, and the copy in TCRdb shows in-frame clones only, minus some. Counted here are 130,000 or so clones, over 75% occurring once; the ten biggest clones make up more than 2%. Sequenced material: peripheral blood. The source is a man between 65 and 79 years old with active COVID-19. Both conserved end residues are part of each CDR3. D genes are given only for firm matches. The size entry is marked missing in some rows and otherwise reads once, few, many or a size class.

>TRBJ2-1|NA|once|TRBV4-1
CASSLQGDNEQFF
TGCGCCAGCAGCCTTCAAGGGGACAATGAGCAGTTCTTC
>TRBJ2-1|TRBD1|NA|TRBV3-1/TRBV3-2
CASSQVGGQGDEQFF
TGTGCCAGCAGCCAAGTGGGCGGGCAGGGGGATGAGCAGTTCTTC
>TRBJ2-1|TRBD1|NA|TRBV5-8
CASRPRQGAFYNEQFF
TGTGCCAGCAGGCCCAGACAGGGGGCTTTCTACAATGAGCAGTTCTTC
>TRBJ1-1|TRBD1|NA|TRBV5-6
CASSRQGWPEAFF
TGTGCCAGCAGCCGACAGGGATGGCCTGAAGCTTTCTTT
>TRBJ2-1|TRBD2|NA|TRBV10-3
CAIRGTSEKSYNEQFF
TGTGCCATCAGAGGGACTAGCGAAAAATCCTACAATGAGCAGTTCTTC
>TRBJ1-1|NA|NA|TRBV19
CASIATATNTEAFF
TGTGCCAGTATCGCGACAGCGACGAACACTGAAGCTTTCTTT
>TRBJ2-5|TRBD2|NA|TRBV7-2
CASRPSSGGQETQYF
TGTGCCAGCAGACCCTCTAGCGGGGGGCAAGAGACCCAGTACTTC
>TRBJ1-1|TRBD1|NA|TRBV5-5
CASSLQPGTVGRPRNTEAFF
TGTGCCAGCAGCTTGCAACCTGGGACAGTTGGTCGCCCCCGAAACACTGAAGCTTTCTTT
>TRBJ2-7|NA|few|TRBV5-1
CASSLIDRDLGEQYF
TGCGCCAGCAGCTTGATTGACAGGGACTTGGGCGAGCAGTACTTC
>TRBJ2-7|TRBD1|NA|TRBV11-2
CASRSPGQGYEQYF
TGTGCCAGCAGATCGCCGGGACAGGGGTACGAGCAGTACTTC
>TRBJ2-5|TRBD2|NA|TRBV7-2
CASSPSGNRETQYF
TGTGCCAGCAGCCCTAGCGGGAATCGGGAGACCCAGTACTTC
>TRBJ2-7|NA|NA|TRBV29-1
CSVVLWGAEQYF
TGCAGCGTTGTCCTCTGGGGCGCGGAGCAGTACTTC
>TRBJ2-7|NA|few|TRBV18
CASSLVNYEQYF
TGTGCCAGCTCACTTGTCAATTACGAGCAGTACTTC
>TRBJ2-2|NA|NA|TRBV7-6
CASSLGRTGELFF
TGTGCCAGCAGCTTGGGGAGGACCGGGGAGCTGTTTTTT
>TRBJ1-5|NA|NA|TRBV10-1
CASSGGAPNQPQHF
TGCGCCAGCAGCGGGGGGGCCCCCAATCAGCCCCAGCATTTT
>TRBJ2-2|TRBD2|NA|TRBV2
CASGVAGGTGELFF
TGTGCCAGCGGGGTAGCGGGTGGAACCGGGGAGCTGTTTTTT
>TRBJ2-7|TRBD1|once|TRBV30
CAWADRGRYEQYF
TGTGCCTGGGCGGACAGGGGGCGGTACGAGCAGTACTTC
>TRBJ1-4|TRBD1|NA|TRBV28
CASSSSGTGDEKLFF
TGTGCCAGCAGCTCCTCCGGGACAGGGGATGAAAAACTGTTTTTT
>TRBJ1-1|TRBD1|NA|TRBV7-6
CASSLRQGGSTEAFF
TGTGCCAGCAGCTTAAGACAGGGGGGGTCCACTGAAGCTTTCTTT
>TRBJ1-3|NA|NA|TRBV6-2/TRBV6-3
CASSSSRSSGNTIYF
TGTGCCAGCAGTTCTAGCAGATCCTCTGGAAACACCATATATTTT
>TRBJ1-1|NA|NA|TRBV5-4
CASSGQNTEAFF
TGTGCCAGCAGCGGACAGAACACTGAAGCTTTCTTT
>TRBJ2-1|TRBD2|once|TRBV9
CASSVSSVAGGPREQFF
TGTGCCAGCAGCGTTAGCTCCGTAGCGGGAGGGCCCAGAGAGCAGTTCTTC
>TRBJ1-4|TRBD1|once|TRBV15
CATEWGQGAANEKLFF
TGTGCCACCGAATGGGGACAGGGGGCAGCTAATGAAAAACTGTTTTTT
>TRBJ2-7|TRBD1|NA|TRBV30
CAWSVPGQGARTYEQYF
TGTGCCTGGAGTGTCCCGGGACAGGGGGCGAGAACCTACGAGCAGTACTTC
>TRBJ2-1|TRBD2|once|TRBV7-2
CASSWGGSGNNEQFF
TGTGCCAGCAGCTGGGGGGGTAGCGGGAACAATGAGCAGTTCTTC
>TRBJ2-1|NA|once|TRBV3-1/TRBV3-2
CASSQGPSEYNEQFF
TGTGCCAGCAGCCAAGGGCCTAGCGAATACAATGAGCAGTTCTTC
>TRBJ2-1|TRBD2|NA|TRBV27
CASSGLAGATSYNEQFF
TGTGCCAGCAGTGGACTAGCGGGAGCAACCTCCTACAATGAGCAGTTCTTC
>TRBJ2-3|TRBD2|NA|TRBV27
CASSYLSGTSTDTQYF
TGTGCCAGCAGTTACCTTAGCGGGACCAGCACAGATACGCAGTATTTT
>TRBJ2-7|TRBD1|NA|TRBV19
CASSTGTVYEQYF
TGTGCCAGTAGTACAGGGACAGTCTACGAGCAGTACTTC
>TRBJ2-2|TRBD1|NA|TRBV24-1
CATSASGTGRTGELFF
TGTGCCACCAGTGCGTCCGGGACAGGTCGCACCGGGGAGCTGTTTTTT
>TRBJ1-1|NA|NA|TRBV5-1
CASSLVQSTLGTEAFF
TGCGCCAGCAGCTTGGTACAGAGTACGTTGGGCACTGAAGCTTTCTTT
>TRBJ2-1|NA|few|TRBV7-2
CASSLEGSTGHNEQFF
TGTGCCAGCAGCTTAGAAGGCTCGACGGGTCACAATGAGCAGTTCTTC
>TRBJ2-3|TRBD2|NA|TRBV30
CAWSPFGRGSDTQYF
TGTGCCTGGAGTCCTTTCGGGAGGGGGTCAGATACGCAGTATTTT
>TRBJ2-1|TRBD2|NA|TRBV19
CASSIGGRARVEQFF
TGTGCCAGTAGTATAGGCGGGAGGGCCCGCGTTGAGCAGTTCTTC
>TRBJ2-7|TRBD2|NA|TRBV6-2/TRBV6-3
CASSYLLAGQYEQYF
TGTGCCAGCAGTTACCTGCTAGCGGGACAGTACGAGCAGTACTTC
>TRBJ2-5|NA|NA|TRBV11-2
CASSLDYQETQYF
TGTGCCAGCAGCTTAGACTATCAAGAGACCCAGTACTTC
>TRBJ2-2|NA|NA|TRBV15
CATSSYRGRGSGELFF
TGTGCCACCAGCAGTTACAGGGGACGGGGGTCCGGGGAGCTGTTTTTT
>TRBJ2-5|TRBD1|NA|TRBV28
CASSFLQGAETQYF
TGTGCCAGCAGTTTTCTTCAGGGGGCAGAGACCCAGTACTTC
>TRBJ1-1|NA|NA|TRBV5-4
CASSARPGGGTEAFF
TGTGCCAGCAGCGCCCGCCCGGGAGGGGGAACTGAAGCTTTCTTT
>TRBJ2-1|NA|NA|TRBV30
CAWTLRYNEQFF
TGTGCCTGGACCCTACGGTACAATGAGCAGTTCTTC
>TRBJ1-6|TRBD1|once|TRBV7-2
CASSSGNRGNSPLHF
TGTGCCAGCAGCTCTGGCAACAGGGGTAATTCACCCCTCCACTTT
>TRBJ1-5|TRBD1|NA|TRBV10-2
CASSGKDRGHNQPQHF
TGCGCCAGCAGCGGAAAGGACAGGGGACACAATCAGCCCCAGCATTTT
>TRBJ1-5|NA|NA|TRBV24-1
CATSDPAGNPQHF
TGTGCCACCAGTGATCCTGCAGGGAATCCCCAGCATTTT
>TRBJ2-6|NA|few|TRBV4-2
CASSQDSSSGANVLTF
TGTGCCAGCAGCCAAGACTCTAGCTCTGGGGCCAACGTCCTGACTTTC
>TRBJ2-7|NA|NA|TRBV7-2
CASSFERSTEQYF
TGTGCCAGCAGCTTCGAAAGGAGTACCGAGCAGTACTTC
>TRBJ2-4|TRBD2|NA|TRBV30
CAWRATSGASLAKNIQYF
TGTGCCTGGAGGGCGACTAGCGGAGCCTCTCTAGCCAAAAACATTCAGTACTTC
>TRBJ2-7|TRBD1|NA|TRBV5-5
CASSFGQGAGEQYF
TGTGCCAGCAGCTTCGGACAGGGGGCCGGGGAGCAGTACTTC
>TRBJ2-7|TRBD2|few|TRBV6-5
CASSYSTSGREQYF
TGTGCCAGCAGTTACTCAACTAGCGGGAGAGAGCAGTACTTC
>TRBJ2-3|NA|NA|TRBV4-1
CASSLPADTQYF
TGCGCCAGCAGCCTCCCCGCAGATACGCAGTATTTT
>TRBJ2-3|NA|NA|TRBV4-1
CASSQVGRDNTQYF
TGCGCCAGCAGCCAAGTTGGGAGGGACAATACGCAGTATTTT
>TRBJ2-1|NA|NA|TRBV2
CASNILGANEQFF
TGTGCCAGCAATATCCTAGGGGCCAATGAGCAGTTCTTC
>TRBJ2-2|NA|NA|TRBV24-1
CATSDPRGTFQLFF
TGTGCCACCAGTGACCCCCGGGGGACTTTCCAGCTGTTTTTT
>TRBJ2-1|TRBD2|once|TRBV6-5
CASSSGLAVYNEQFF
TGTGCCAGCAGTTCGGGACTAGCGGTCTACAATGAGCAGTTCTTC
>TRBJ2-7|TRBD2|few|TRBV6-6
CASSALAGGVYEQYF
TGTGCCAGCAGTGCACTAGCGGGAGGGGTGTACGAGCAGTACTTC